These 13 T cell receptor beta chains came from one sample sequenced in a study of regulatory T cells in long-lasting Graves disease. To make TCR beta libraries, researchers used iRepertoire HTBI primers and Arm-PCR of CDR3 regions. TCRdb reanalysed the multiplex PCR reads using MiXCR and keeps one entry per CDR3 protein. Of 390,000 or so distinct CDR3 sequences in the sample, approximately 12% were seen once. The time point here: newly diagnosed GD, antithyroid drugs for less than 3 months. With RNA extracted from PBMCs as input, the TCR library was made. The same data also contributed to another study, on T cells in Graves' hyperthyroidism and ophthalmopathy.

Source: peripheral blood mononuclear cells (PBMCs), taken at new diagnosis, from a patient treated with antithyroid drugs. The receptors come from a young woman with Graves disease.

This clonotype came up a few times. This rearrangement joins TRBV6-2 or TRBV6-3 to TRBJ1-1; 12 bases line up with TRBD1. The CDR3 runs to 16 residues. Germline CDR1 reads MNHEY; CDR2 reads SVGEGT. Unmatched junction bases numbered 6, after V lost 7 bases and J lost 0 bases. CDR3 region: CASNQGTGGLNTEAFF. The CDR3 nucleotides read TGTGCCAGCAACCAAGGGACAGGGGGCCTGAACACTGAAGCTTTCTTT.

This clonotype occurred a few times. V and J are TRBV12-3 or TRBV12-4 and TRBJ1-2, with a tentative D call TRBD1 (5 bases). V was shortened by 0 bases and J by 4 bases, with 9 bases between the two germline ends. The CDR3 contains 14 residues. CDR3: CASSLAGRSYGYTF. CDR3 in DNA: TGTGCCAGCAGTTTAGCGGGGCGCAGCTATGGCTACACCTTC.

This clonotype was recorded many times. This chain joins TRBV28 and TRBJ1-6; D gene ambiguous. CDR3 length: 13 residues. Trimming left V 1 base short and J 7 bases short, with 5 bases between. The germline gives CDR1 MDHEN, CDR2 SYDVKM. This chain's CDR3 is CASSLLTNSPLHF. DNA of the CDR3: TGTGCCAGCAGTTTATTGACCAATTCACCCCTCCACTTT.

This clonotype appeared many times. The CDR3 protein is CSASGDSGGEAFF. CDR3 nucleotides: TGCAGTGCTAGTGGGGACTCCGGGGGAGAAGCTTTCTTT. V usage is TRBV20-1 and J usage is TRBJ1-1; tentatively, D is TRBD1 (5 bases). The CDR3 has 13 residues. V shed 3 bases and J shed 8 bases, with 16 bases lying between them. Germline V gene data show CDR1 as DFQATT and CDR2 as SNEGSKA (reference sequence).

Points on this clonotype: A much bigger clone sits one base away, suggesting this may be a read error. J is TRBJ2-2 and V is TRBV20-1, with TRBD1 matching 7 bases. This CDR3 is built from 15 residues. CDR1 is DFQATT and CDR2 is SNEGSKA in the germline V gene (reference sequence). The CDR3 loop reads CSARNPQGWAGELSF. The DNA of the CDR3 is TGCAGTGCTAGGAACCCACAGGGGTGGGCCGGGGAGCTGTCTTTT.

The chain joins TRBV4-2 to TRBJ2-1, with D hard to call. The CDR3 is 16 residues long. The V gene's germline CDR1 is LGHNA and CDR2 YNFKEQ. V lost 0 bases to trimming and J lost 3 bases, with 12 bases between them. CDR3 sequence (DNA): TGTGCCAGCAGCCAAGATAACAAGCGTCTCTACAATGAGCAGTTCTTC. Amino acid sequence: CASSQDNKRLYNEQFF.

This clonotype was detected ten times or more. The V call is TRBV7-2, the J call TRBJ2-4; TRBD2 might be the D (5 bases). V gave up 2 bases and J gave up 0 bases, with 17 bases separating them. Germline CDR1 SGHTA, CDR2 FQGNSA. The CDR3 totals 18 residues. In nucleotides, the CDR3 is TGTGCCAGCAGCTTAAGTTCAAACGGACTCTTAGCCAAAAACATTCAGTACTTC. Its protein is CASSLSSNGLLAKNIQYF.

At least ten counts were recorded for this clonotype. This chain joins TRBV5-1 and TRBJ2-1; maybe TRBD2 (8 bases). The CDR3 loop spans 15 amino acids. Trimming left V 4 bases short and J 3 bases short, with 14 bases between. In germline, CDR1 is SGHRS, CDR2 YFSETQ. Written as DNA, the CDR3 is TGCGCCAGCAGCCCCGGGAGGGGGCTCTACAATGAGCAGTTCTTC. Protein product: CASSPGRGLYNEQFF.

This clonotype came up many times. The rearrangement uses TRBV6-6 and TRBJ2-5; D is perhaps TRBD2 (5 bases). Germline-derived CDR1 and CDR2 are MNHNY and SVGAGI (reference sequence). V was clipped by 0 bases and J by 1 base, with 9 bases between them. This CDR3 spans 15 amino acids. The CDR3 DNA sequence: TGTGCCAGCAGTTACTCGGGGAGCCCCCAAGAGACCCAGTACTTC. Protein: CASSYSGSPQETQYF.

The sample holds many counts of this clonotype. The chain carries TRBV5-1 and TRBJ1-4; D is undetermined. The CDR3 consists of 13 residues. Trimming cost V 4 bases and J 6 bases, with 10 bases left between them. From germline, CDR1 is SGHRS and CDR2 YFSETQ. The CDR3 region is CASSTDPYEKLFF. The CDR3 DNA follows: TGCGCCAGCAGCACGGACCCCTATGAAAAACTGTTTTTT.

This clonotype showed up many times. The chain employs TRBV20-1 and TRBJ2-3, with 7 positions matching TRBD2. The CDR3 is 14 residues long. With V trimmed by 6 bases and J by 2 bases, 8 bases remained unmatched. Germline V gives CDR1 DFQATT, CDR2 SNEGSKA (reference sequence). The CDR3 protein is CSATPREDTDTQYF. The CDR3 DNA reads TGCAGTGCAACCCCCCGGGAGGACACAGATACGCAGTATTTT.

V gene TRBV10-1 combines with J gene TRBJ2-1; 8 nucleotides align to TRBD2. Trimming took 7 bases from V and 7 from J; bases not matched to a gene: 30. The CDR3 sequence is 21 residues long. Per germline, CDR1 WNHNN and CDR2 SYGVQD (reference sequence). DNA of the CDR3: TGCGCCAGCACCGAGGGTATGGGGACTAGTCCGTCTTATCCCCCGAAGAATGAGCAGTTCTTC. This gives the protein CASTEGMGTSPSYPPKNEQFF.

Ten or more counts support this clonotype. The V gene is TRBV11-2, the J gene TRBJ2-1; maybe TRBD1 (6 bases). The CDR3 sequence is 12 residues long. V gave up 0 bases and J gave up 9 bases, with 6 bases separating them. The V gene's germline CDR1 is SGHAT and CDR2 FQNNGV. The CDR3 region is CASSLDRGEQFF. The CDR3 DNA follows: TGTGCCAGCAGCTTAGACAGGGGTGAGCAGTTCTTC.